This TCR beta chain was sequenced during a study of cytomegalovirus exposure and HLA in healthy donors. In the study overall: Approximately 200 million T cells yielded approximately 110 million unique TCR beta sequences in earlier analysis. Study observations and caveats: A missense DCLRE1C variant was associated with V- and J-gene trimming of TCR beta chains in a later analysis, and an independent cohort replicated the association. A previous analysis found most TCR beta V segments productive roughly 90% or roughly 30% of the time.

Germline V gives CDR1 LGHNT, CDR2 FRNRAP. Trimming removed 2 bases from V and 2 bases from J, with 9 bases in between. The CDR3 contains 14 residues. Comments on this clone: Its cognate antigen is unknown.

The PCR had 60 Vbeta and 13 Jbeta primers. Original processing notes: A later analysis tallied 80 million to 100 million unique TCR beta chains, 9 million to 12 million of them shared. Here immunoSEQ multiplex PCR was the method, and the copy in TCRdb shows in-frame clones only, minus some. V and J calls and clone size are those listed in that table; D and trimming were worked out from the DNA. The table has fewer than 250,000 clones, 76% seen once; the top ten hold approximately 0.63%. The chain links TRBV12-5 to TRBJ1-2; no firm D call. Sequenced sample: PBMCs. The clonotype was recovered from a man between 18 and 35 years old in good health and CMV-seronegative. CDR3 in amino acids: CASGLYPRNYGYTF. The CDR3 bases are TGTGCTAGTGGTTTGTATCCGAGGAACTATGGCTACACCTTC.